This is a list of T cell receptor beta chains from one sample in a study of cytotoxic CD8 clonotypes in ibrutinib-treated CLL. Sequencing was performed with immunoSEQ multiplex PCR; in TCRdb, only in-frame clones are kept and a portion is missing. In the table there are 150,000 to 200,000 clones, approximately 90% of which are singletons. Sequenced here: PBMCs, sampled at disease progression, from a patient treated with ibrutinib. The receptors derive from a human donor with chronic lymphocytic leukemia. The CDR3 runs from the conserved cysteine through the conserved F or W. D genes are given only for firm matches. Clone size appears in some rows only: once, few, many, or a class for an expanded clone.

CDR3 protein: CASSQGLNQPQHF; CDR3 DNA: TGCGCCAGCAGCCAGGGGCTTAATCAGCCCCAGCATTTT; D gene: .; clone size: .; J gene: TRBJ1-5; V gene: TRBV4-1
CDR3 protein: CASSSAVRVGNEQFF; CDR3 DNA: TGCGCCAGCAGCTCGGCTGTCCGGGTAGGCAATGAGCAGTTCTTC; D gene: .; clone size: .; J gene: TRBJ2-1; V gene: TRBV5-1
CDR3 protein: CASSMTGDNTGELFF; CDR3 DNA: TGTGCCAGTAGTATGACAGGGGATAACACCGGGGAGCTGTTTTTT; D gene: TRBD1; clone size: few; J gene: TRBJ2-2; V gene: TRBV19
CDR3 protein: CASSDDERTVNTEAFF; CDR3 DNA: TGCGCCAGCAGCGACGATGAGAGAACTGTAAACACTGAAGCTTTCTTT; D gene: .; clone size: once; J gene: TRBJ1-1; V gene: TRBV10-1
CDR3 protein: CASSVAPQSDTQYF; CDR3 DNA: TGTGCCAGCAGCGTAGCTCCGCAGTCGGATACGCAGTATTTT; D gene: .; clone size: .; J gene: TRBJ2-3; V gene: TRBV9
CDR3 protein: CASSLESASGNLYGDEQFF; CDR3 DNA: TGTGCCAGCAGCTTAGAATCGGCTAGCGGGAACCTTTACGGGGATGAGCAGTTCTTC; D gene: TRBD2; clone size: .; J gene: TRBJ2-1; V gene: TRBV7-2
CDR3 protein: CASSDDLKSLEQYF; CDR3 DNA: TGTGCCAGCAGTGATGATCTAAAGAGTCTCGAGCAGTACTTC; D gene: .; clone size: .; J gene: TRBJ2-7; V gene: TRBV2
CDR3 protein: CASRPGEGALGANVLTF; CDR3 DNA: TGTGCCAGCAGACCCGGTGAGGGGGCGCTCGGGGCCAACGTCCTGACTTTC; D gene: TRBD1; clone size: .; J gene: TRBJ2-6; V gene: TRBV28
CDR3 protein: CAISESIHSNQPQHF; CDR3 DNA: TGTGCCATCAGTGAGAGTATCCATAGCAATCAGCCCCAGCATTTT; D gene: .; clone size: few; J gene: TRBJ1-5; V gene: TRBV10-3
CDR3 protein: CASSLTGGEGNYGYTF; CDR3 DNA: TGCGCCAGCAGCTTGACAGGGGGCGAGGGTAACTATGGCTACACCTTC; D gene: TRBD1; clone size: .; J gene: TRBJ1-2; V gene: TRBV5-1
CDR3 protein: CASSLSGMVTQYF; CDR3 DNA: TGCGCCAGCAGCTTGTCGGGAATGGTGACCCAGTACTTC; D gene: .; clone size: .; J gene: TRBJ2-5; V gene: TRBV5-1
CDR3 protein: CASSIGGDYNEQFF; CDR3 DNA: TGTGCCAGTAGTATTGGCGGGGACTACAATGAGCAGTTCTTC; D gene: .; clone size: .; J gene: TRBJ2-1; V gene: TRBV19
CDR3 protein: CASSSTGGSWEKLFF; CDR3 DNA: TGTGCCAGCAGTTCTACAGGGGGGAGCTGGGAAAAACTGTTTTTT; D gene: TRBD1; clone size: .; J gene: TRBJ1-4; V gene: TRBV2
CDR3 protein: CASSPWGGGSYNEQFF; CDR3 DNA: TGTGCCAGCAGCCCCTGGGGCGGAGGGAGCTACAATGAGCAGTTCTTC; D gene: .; clone size: .; J gene: TRBJ2-1; V gene: TRBV4-2
CDR3 protein: CASSQDRGGGPSYNEQFF; CDR3 DNA: TGTGCCAGCAGCCAAGATCGTGGGGGAGGGCCGTCCTACAATGAGCAGTTCTTC; D gene: TRBD2; clone size: .; J gene: TRBJ2-1; V gene: TRBV14
CDR3 protein: CASSRGSTGGADTQYF; CDR3 DNA: TGTGCCAGTAGTAGAGGGTCGACAGGGGGAGCAGATACGCAGTATTTT; D gene: TRBD1; clone size: .; J gene: TRBJ2-3; V gene: TRBV19
CDR3 protein: CASSLVSGRNTGELFF; CDR3 DNA: TGTGCCAGCAGCTTAGTTTCGGGAAGGAACACCGGGGAGCTGTTTTTT; D gene: .; clone size: .; J gene: TRBJ2-2; V gene: TRBV7-6
CDR3 protein: CASSTRTGGDTEAFF; CDR3 DNA: TGTGCCAGCAGCACTCGGACAGGGGGGGACACTGAAGCTTTCTTT; D gene: TRBD1; clone size: .; J gene: TRBJ1-1; V gene: TRBV11-2
CDR3 protein: CASSLEGGTEAFF; CDR3 DNA: TGTGCCAGCAGCTTGGAGGGGGGAACTGAAGCTTTCTTT; D gene: .; clone size: .; J gene: TRBJ1-1; V gene: TRBV11-3
CDR3 protein: CATSRARGQIYGYTF; CDR3 DNA: TGTGCCACCAGCAGAGCCCGGGGACAGATTTATGGCTACACCTTC; D gene: TRBD1; clone size: .; J gene: TRBJ1-2; V gene: TRBV15
CDR3 protein: CASSVASSPGVLNIQYF; CDR3 DNA: TGTGCCAGCAGCGTAGCTTCTAGTCCGGGAGTGTTGAACATTCAGTACTTC; D gene: .; clone size: .; J gene: TRBJ2-4; V gene: TRBV9
CDR3 protein: CASSSSEDLGPGELFF; CDR3 DNA: TGTGCCAGCAGCTCCAGCGAGGATCTCGGCCCCGGGGAGCTGTTTTTT; D gene: .; clone size: once; J gene: TRBJ2-2; V gene: TRBV5-6
CDR3 protein: CASSSTTLTSGRGDTQYF; CDR3 DNA: TGTGCCAGCAGTTCTACGACTTTGACTAGCGGGAGGGGAGATACGCAGTATTTT; D gene: TRBD2; clone size: once; J gene: TRBJ2-3; V gene: TRBV27
CDR3 protein: CAWRTSGNYEQFF; CDR3 DNA: TGTGCCTGGAGGACTAGCGGGAACTATGAGCAGTTCTTC; D gene: TRBD2; clone size: once; J gene: TRBJ2-1; V gene: TRBV30
CDR3 protein: CASSQDHWTTYEQYF; CDR3 DNA: TGCGCCAGCAGCCAAGATCACTGGACTACCTACGAGCAGTACTTC; D gene: .; clone size: .; J gene: TRBJ2-7; V gene: TRBV4-3
CDR3 protein: CSVGQAGTEAFF; CDR3 DNA: TGCAGCGTAGGACAGGCGGGCACTGAAGCTTTCTTT; D gene: TRBD1; clone size: .; J gene: TRBJ1-1; V gene: TRBV29-1
CDR3 protein: CASSSRDGNTIYF; CDR3 DNA: TGTGCCAGCAGCTCCAGGGATGGAAACACCATATATTTT; D gene: .; clone size: .; J gene: TRBJ1-3; V gene: TRBV7-2
CDR3 protein: CAWSSGGGFNEQYF; CDR3 DNA: TGTGCCTGGAGTTCCGGTGGGGGTTTCAACGAGCAGTACTTC; D gene: .; clone size: .; J gene: TRBJ2-7; V gene: TRBV30
CDR3 protein: CASNPYSGTGTVGNGYTF; CDR3 DNA: TGTGCCAGTAACCCATATTCCGGGACAGGGACGGTCGGGAATGGCTACACCTTC; D gene: TRBD1; clone size: .; J gene: TRBJ1-2; V gene: TRBV19
CDR3 protein: CASSSRWATGELFF; CDR3 DNA: TGCGCCAGCAGCTCGAGATGGGCCACCGGGGAGCTGTTTTTT; D gene: .; clone size: .; J gene: TRBJ2-2; V gene: TRBV4-3
CDR3 protein: CASSLVGSSYEQYF; CDR3 DNA: TGTGCCAGCAGCTTAGTCGGCAGCTCCTACGAGCAGTACTTC; D gene: .; clone size: .; J gene: TRBJ2-7; V gene: TRBV7-8
CDR3 protein: CASSPFAGQAKNIQYF; CDR3 DNA: TGTGCCAGCAGCCCTTTTGCGGGGCAAGCCAAAAACATTCAGTACTTC; D gene: .; clone size: .; J gene: TRBJ2-4; V gene: TRBV11-3
CDR3 protein: CASSRGVETQYF; CDR3 DNA: TGTGCCAGCAGCCGTGGAGTGGAGACCCAGTACTTC; D gene: .; clone size: .; J gene: TRBJ2-5; V gene: TRBV6-6
CDR3 protein: CASSATGTGELFF; CDR3 DNA: TGCGCCAGCAGCGCCACGGGTACCGGGGAGCTGTTTTTT; D gene: .; clone size: .; J gene: TRBJ2-2; V gene: TRBV5-1
CDR3 protein: CASSPGLLSTYEQYF; CDR3 DNA: TGTGCCAGCAGCCCCGGACTCCTATCAACCTACGAGCAGTACTTC; D gene: .; clone size: .; J gene: TRBJ2-7; V gene: TRBV4-2
CDR3 protein: CASSPQYSTDTQYF; CDR3 DNA: TGTGCCAGCAGCCCGCAGTACAGCACAGATACGCAGTATTTT; D gene: .; clone size: .; J gene: TRBJ2-3; V gene: TRBV6-1
CDR3 protein: CASSQTSGRSSYEQYF; CDR3 DNA: TGCGCCAGCAGCCAAACTAGCGGGAGGAGCTCCTACGAGCAGTACTTC; D gene: TRBD2; clone size: .; J gene: TRBJ2-7; V gene: TRBV4-1
CDR3 protein: CASSPDGTLTSYEQYF; CDR3 DNA: TGTGCCAGCAGCCCAGACGGGACTCTAACCTCCTACGAGCAGTACTTC; D gene: .; clone size: .; J gene: TRBJ2-7; V gene: TRBV5-4
CDR3 protein: CASSLYQGPTEAFF; CDR3 DNA: TGTGCCAGCAGCTTATACCAGGGGCCAACTGAAGCTTTCTTT; D gene: .; clone size: .; J gene: TRBJ1-1; V gene: TRBV11-3
CDR3 protein: CASSLIEVGGARALEFF; CDR3 DNA: TGTGCCAGCAGTTTAATCGAGGTTGGCGGGGCAAGAGCGTTGGAGTTCTTC; D gene: .; clone size: .; J gene: TRBJ2-1; V gene: TRBV27
CDR3 protein: CASSRALAGQADTQYF; CDR3 DNA: TGTGCCAGCAGCCGGGCCCTAGCGGGCCAGGCCGATACGCAGTATTTT; D gene: TRBD2; clone size: .; J gene: TRBJ2-3; V gene: TRBV7-6
CDR3 protein: CASSPYSHNEQFF; CDR3 DNA: TGTGCCAGCAGCCCCTACTCTCACAATGAGCAGTTCTTC; D gene: .; clone size: .; J gene: TRBJ2-1; V gene: TRBV7-6
CDR3 protein: CASRQGGTDTQYF; CDR3 DNA: TGTGCCAGTAGACAGGGGGGGACAGATACGCAGTATTTT; D gene: TRBD1; clone size: .; J gene: TRBJ2-3; V gene: TRBV9
CDR3 protein: CASSFGPTKDYGYTF; CDR3 DNA: TGTGCCAGCAGCTTCGGACCCACAAAGGACTATGGCTACACCTTC; D gene: .; clone size: many; J gene: TRBJ1-2; V gene: TRBV5-4
CDR3 protein: CASSTRADTQYF; CDR3 DNA: TGTGCCAGTAGTACCCGCGCAGATACGCAGTATTTT; D gene: .; clone size: .; J gene: TRBJ2-3; V gene: TRBV19
CDR3 protein: CASSVRSGTQYNEQFF; CDR3 DNA: TGTGCCAGCAGCGTTCGCTCCGGGACACAATACAATGAGCAGTTCTTC; D gene: .; clone size: .; J gene: TRBJ2-1; V gene: TRBV9
CDR3 protein: CASGLVLGGNTEAFF; CDR3 DNA: TGTGCTAGTGGTTTGGTACTCGGCGGGAACACTGAAGCTTTCTTT; D gene: .; clone size: .; J gene: TRBJ1-1; V gene: TRBV12-5
CDR3 protein: CASSAHSGSFATGELFF; CDR3 DNA: TGTGCCAGCAGCGCGCATAGCGGGTCATTCGCCACCGGGGAGCTGTTTTTT; D gene: TRBD2; clone size: .; J gene: TRBJ2-2; V gene: TRBV7-2